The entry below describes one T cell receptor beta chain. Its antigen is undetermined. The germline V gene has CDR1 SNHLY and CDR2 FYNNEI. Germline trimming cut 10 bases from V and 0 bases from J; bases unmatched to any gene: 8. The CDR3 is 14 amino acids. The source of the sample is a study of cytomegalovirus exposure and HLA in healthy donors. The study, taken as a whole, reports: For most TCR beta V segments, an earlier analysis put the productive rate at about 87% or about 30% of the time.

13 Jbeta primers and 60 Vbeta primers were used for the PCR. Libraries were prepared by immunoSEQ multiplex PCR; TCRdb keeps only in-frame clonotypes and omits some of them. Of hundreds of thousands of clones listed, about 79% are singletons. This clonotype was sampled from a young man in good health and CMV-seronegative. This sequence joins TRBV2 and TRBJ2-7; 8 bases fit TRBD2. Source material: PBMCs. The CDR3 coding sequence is TGTGCCACAACCCCAGCGGGGGACTCCTACGAGCAGTACTTC. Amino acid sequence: CATTPAGDSYEQYF.